What follows are 15 T cell receptor beta chains derived from one specimen sequenced in a study of T cell responses to AZD1222 COVID-19 vaccine. Clones were read by immunoSEQ multiplex PCR, and TCRdb kept only the in-frame ones, dropping some. Seen here are some 97,000 clones, about 90% observed once, and the top ten hold 4% to 5%. Here the sequenced sample was peripheral blood, taken on day 0 of MenACWY control vaccination. These TCRs come from an adult in good health.

This clone came up once. The rearrangement links TRBV6-2 or TRBV6-3 to TRBJ2-7, with 13 bases that match TRBD2. Germline V gives CDR1 MNHEY, CDR2 SVGEGT. The CDR3 is 14 amino acids. With 6 bases clipped from V and 7 bases from J, the junction kept 6 bases outside the gene matches. The CDR3 loop is CASSGLAGVREQYF. CDR3 in DNA: TGTGCCAGCAGCGGACTAGCGGGAGTGAGGGAGCAGTACTTC.

The rearrangement uses TRBV28 and TRBJ2-7; 10 nucleotides align to TRBD2. Trimming cost V 5 bases and J 3 bases; bases outside gene matches: 7. Per the germline V gene, CDR1 is MDHEN and CDR2 is SYDVKM. This CDR3 has 15 amino acids. The CDR3 region has the DNA TGTGCCAGCAGTGCGGGACTAGCGAAGGGCTACGAGCAGTACTTC. The encoded protein is CASSAGLAKGYEQYF.

This clone has a single count. V is TRBV6-6 and J is TRBJ1-1; 10 nucleotides match TRBD1. The J segment lost 4 bases and the V segment lost 5 bases, leaving 7 bases of the junction unmatched. This CDR3 is 15 amino acids long. The V gene's germline CDR1 is MNHNY and CDR2 SVGAGI (reference sequence). The DNA of the CDR3 is TGTGCCAGCAGTGAGAACCGGGACAGGGGCACTGAAGCTTTCTTT. Its protein is CASSENRDRGTEAFF.

CDR3 amino acids: CASSVRLAGVVLFF. In DNA form, the CDR3 reads TGTGCCAGCAGTGTCCGACTAGCGGGAGTTGTACTGTTCTTC. The rearrangement joins TRBV2 to TRBJ2-1; 12 bases match TRBD2. The CDR3 length is 14 residues. Germline values: CDR1 SNHLY, CDR2 FYNNEI. After removal of 4 bases from V and 15 bases from J, the junction contained 10 bases not matched to a gene.

The rearrangement joins TRBV7-2 to TRBJ1-5, with TRBD1 identical over 7 bases. Germline values: CDR1 SGHTA, CDR2 FQGNSA. The CDR3 runs to 13 residues. Trimming removed 4 bases from V and 5 bases from J; junction bases left unmatched: 2. DNA of the CDR3: TGTGCCAGCAGCTCCCAGGGGGATCAGCCCCAGCATTTT. Translation gives CASSSQGDQPQHF.

This rearrangement joins TRBV7-3 to TRBJ2-5; no definite D call. The germline CDR1 and CDR2 sequences are SGHTA and FQGTGA. The CDR3 consists of 15 residues. The germline V and J ends were trimmed by 2 bases and 5 bases, with 15 bases remaining between them. CDR3 sequence: CASSLLGLGGETQYF. Here the CDR3 DNA reads TGTGCCAGCAGCTTACTAGGTCTAGGTGGCGAGACCCAGTACTTC.

The rearrangement joins TRBV14 to TRBJ1-3; 9 bases map to TRBD1. V lost 4 bases to trimming and J lost 4 bases; unmatched junction nucleotides: 8. CDR1 and CDR2 from the germline V gene are SGHDN and FVKESK. The CDR3 is 16 residues long. The CDR3 loop is CASSRLDRGSGNTIYF. For the CDR3, the DNA is TGTGCCAGCAGCCGACTGGACAGGGGATCCGGAAACACCATATATTTT.

The chain carries TRBV30 and TRBJ2-7; TRBD2 aligns across 14 bases. There are 14 residues in the CDR3. From germline, CDR1 is GTSNPN and CDR2 SVGIG (reference sequence). V trimming: 1 base; J trimming: 5 bases; junction bases outside the gene matches: 1. The CDR3 sequence: CAWSAGLAGDEQYF. The CDR3 bases are TGTGCCTGGAGTGCGGGACTAGCGGGAGACGAGCAGTACTTC.

The chain joins TRBV6-5 to TRBJ2-2, with D unclear. Germline V gene sequence: CDR1 MNHEY, CDR2 SVGAGI. V lost 7 bases, J lost 7 bases, and 16 bases lay in between. The CDR3 has 14 residues. CDR3 DNA sequence: TGTGCCAGCACCCCCCCTGTGGGCAACGGGGAGCTGTTTTTT. This encodes CASTPPVGNGELFF.

The chain joins TRBV19 to TRBJ2-2, with 7 bases aligning to TRBD1. The germline CDR1 and CDR2 sequences are LNHDA and SQIVND (reference sequence). V gave up 3 bases and J gave up 4 bases; unmatched junction bases: 8. The CDR3 is made up of 16 amino acids. CDR3 in amino acids: CASSIPGRGPTGELFF. DNA of the CDR3: TGTGCCAGTAGTATCCCGGGAAGGGGGCCCACCGGGGAGCTGTTTTTT.

About this clone: A junction boundary mismatches the germline segment, possibly from a read error. The rearrangement links TRBV29-1 to TRBJ1-1, with D uncertain. This CDR3 spans 13 amino acids. Germline V gene data show CDR1 as SQVTM and CDR2 as ANQGSEA. CDR3 amino acids: CSAEGRMNTEAFF. CDR3 sequence (DNA): TGCAGCGCTGAAGGGCGGATGAACACTGAAGCTTTCTTT.

Only one count was recorded for this clone. The chain carries TRBV6-5 and TRBJ1-1, with D unclear. Trimming left V 6 bases short and J 3 bases short, with 14 bases between. The CDR3 has 14 amino acids. CDR1 is MNHEY, CDR2 SVGAGI, per germline. CDR3 in amino acids: CASRDPGLDTEAFF. In nucleotides, the CDR3 is TGTGCCAGCAGAGACCCGGGGTTGGACACTGAAGCTTTCTTT.

The chain links TRBV11-2 to TRBJ2-1; D remains unclear. The CDR3 length is 14 residues. Deletions cut 5 bases from V and 1 base from J, with 9 bases between. The V gene's germline CDR1 is SGHAT and CDR2 FQNNGV. The CDR3, as DNA: TGTGCCAGCAGCCCGAGTCGGTCCTACAATGAGCAGTTCTTC. The encoded protein is CASSPSRSYNEQFF.

This clone was detected only a few times. The J gene is TRBJ2-7, the V gene TRBV2; possibly TRBD2 for D (7 bases). The CDR3 totals 14 residues. CDR1 and CDR2 from the germline V gene are SNHLY and FYNNEI. The V gene lost 9 bases and the J gene lost 6 bases, with 21 bases spanning the gap. CDR3 bases: TGTGCCAGGGGGGGCGGGAGCTACGCATCCGAGCAGTACTTC. This sequence encodes CARGGGSYASEQYF. Variable domain in full (rest from reference TRBV2 and TRBJ2-7): EPEVTQTPSHQVTQMGQEVILRCVPISNHLYFYWYRQILGQKVEFLVSFYNNEISEKSEIFDDQFSVERPDGSNFTLKIRSTKLEDSAMYFCARGGGSYASEQYFGPGTRLTVT.

The CDR3, as DNA: TGTGCCACCCGGGTTGCAGGGACAGATCAGCCCCAGCATTTT. Its translation is CATRVAGTDQPQHF. This chain links TRBV10-3 with TRBJ1-5; 7 nucleotides align to TRBD1. CDR3 length: 14 amino acids. The germline gives CDR1 ENHRY, CDR2 SYGVKD. The J segment lost 5 bases and the V segment lost 10 bases, leaving 11 bases of the junction unmatched.